This T cell receptor beta chain was captured in a study of OX40 agonist ivuxolimab in advanced cancers. CDR1 SGHTA and CDR2 FQGTGA come from the germline V gene. Trimming stripped 4 bases from V and 6 bases from J, with 9 bases between. CDR3 length equals 13 residues. Profiling relied on immunoSEQ multiplex PCR, and the TCRdb table lists in-frame clones only, not all of them. The sample lists 40,000 to 60,000 clones, 75% to 90% occurring once. Regarding this clone: No antigen is known for it.

General observations from the study: Mean expanded clone counts were higher in CD8+ than CD4+ T cells.

The material was CD4+ or CD8+ T cells sorted from blood, obtained in a trial of the OX40 agonist ivuxolimab. The rearrangement uses TRBV7-3 and TRBJ2-2, with D unresolved. The source of this sequence is an adult with an advanced solid tumor such as melanoma, head and neck, liver or kidney cancer. In DNA, the CDR3 is TGTGCCAGCAGCTCGTTAATGGCCGGGGAGCTGTTTTTT. Translation gives CASSSLMAGELFF.